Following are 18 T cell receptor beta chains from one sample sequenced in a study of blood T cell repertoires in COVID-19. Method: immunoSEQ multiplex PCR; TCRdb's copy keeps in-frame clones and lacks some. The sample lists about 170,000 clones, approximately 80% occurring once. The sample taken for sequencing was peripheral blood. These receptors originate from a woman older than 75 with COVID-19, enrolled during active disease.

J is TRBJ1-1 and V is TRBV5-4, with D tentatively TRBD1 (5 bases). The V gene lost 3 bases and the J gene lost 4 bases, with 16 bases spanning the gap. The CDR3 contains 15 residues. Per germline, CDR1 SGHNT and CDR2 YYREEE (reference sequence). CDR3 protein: CASSSDISRGTEAFF. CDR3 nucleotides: TGTGCCAGCAGCTCGGACATCTCAAGAGGCACTGAAGCTTTCTTT.

The CDR3 spells CASSSTSGSLGEQFF. In DNA, the CDR3 is TGCGCCAGCAGCTCGACTAGCGGGAGTTTGGGGGAGCAGTTCTTC. The chain is built from TRBV5-1 and TRBJ2-1; 12 positions agree with TRBD2. Germline CDR1 is SGHRS and CDR2 is YFSETQ. The CDR3 contains 15 residues. With 3 bases clipped from V and 10 bases from J, the junction kept 8 bases outside the gene matches.

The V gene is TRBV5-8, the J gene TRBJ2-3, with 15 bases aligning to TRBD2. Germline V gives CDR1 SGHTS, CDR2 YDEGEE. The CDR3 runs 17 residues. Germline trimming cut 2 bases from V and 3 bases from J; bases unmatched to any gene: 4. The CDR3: CASSFTGTSGGTDTQYF. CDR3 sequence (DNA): TGTGCCAGCAGCTTTACCGGGACTAGCGGGGGGACAGATACGCAGTATTTT.

In DNA, the CDR3 is TGTGCCAGCAGCCACCGGACAGGGACGGGGGAGCAGTACTTC. This codes for CASSHRTGTGEQYF. V gene TRBV14 combines with J gene TRBJ2-7; 8 bases line up with TRBD1. Germline CDR1 and CDR2: SGHDN and FVKESK. The ends lost 3 bases at V and 7 bases at J; junction bases unmatched: 8. The CDR3 has 14 amino acids.

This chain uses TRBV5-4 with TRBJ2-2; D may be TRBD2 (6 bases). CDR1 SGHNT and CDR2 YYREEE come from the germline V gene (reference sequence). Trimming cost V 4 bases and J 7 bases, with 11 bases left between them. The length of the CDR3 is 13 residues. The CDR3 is CASSPAGIGELFF. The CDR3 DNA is TGTGCCAGCAGCCCGGCGGGGATCGGGGAGCTGTTTTTT.

The CDR3 sequence is CASFSRWGNGNTIYF. The CDR3 DNA reads as TGTGCCAGCTTTTCAAGGTGGGGCAACGGAAACACCATATATTTT. The rearrangement links TRBV28 to TRBJ1-3; D might be TRBD1 (5 bases). The CDR3 extends over 15 amino acids. The V and J ends lost 8 bases and 4 bases respectively, with 18 bases between them. The germline CDR1 and CDR2 sequences are MDHEN and SYDVKM.

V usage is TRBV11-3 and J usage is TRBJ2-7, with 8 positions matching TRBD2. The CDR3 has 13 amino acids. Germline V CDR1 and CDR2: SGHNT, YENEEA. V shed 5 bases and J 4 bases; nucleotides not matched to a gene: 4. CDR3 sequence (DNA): TGTGCCAGCAGCCCGGGGGGGTTGTACGAGCAGTACTTC. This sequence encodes CASSPGGLYEQYF.

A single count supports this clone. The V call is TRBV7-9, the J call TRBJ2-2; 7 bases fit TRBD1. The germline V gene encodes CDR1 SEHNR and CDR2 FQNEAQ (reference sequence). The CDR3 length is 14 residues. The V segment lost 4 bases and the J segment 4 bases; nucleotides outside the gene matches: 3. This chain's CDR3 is CASSSYRGTGELFF. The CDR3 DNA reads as TGTGCCAGCAGCTCATACAGGGGCACCGGGGAGCTGTTTTTT.

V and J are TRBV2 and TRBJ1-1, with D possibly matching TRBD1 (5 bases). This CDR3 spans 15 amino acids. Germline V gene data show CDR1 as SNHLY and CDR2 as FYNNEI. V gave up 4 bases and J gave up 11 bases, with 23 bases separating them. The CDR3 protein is CASSGATPQGSGAFF. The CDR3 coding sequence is TGTGCCAGCAGTGGAGCGACCCCGCAGGGCTCCGGGGCTTTCTTT.

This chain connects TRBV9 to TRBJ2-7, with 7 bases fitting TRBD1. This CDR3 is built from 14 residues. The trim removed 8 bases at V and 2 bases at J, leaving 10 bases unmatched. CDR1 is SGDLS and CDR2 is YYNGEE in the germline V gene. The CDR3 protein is CARLPGQTTYEQYF. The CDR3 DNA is TGTGCCAGACTCCCGGGACAGACCACCTACGAGCAGTACTTC.

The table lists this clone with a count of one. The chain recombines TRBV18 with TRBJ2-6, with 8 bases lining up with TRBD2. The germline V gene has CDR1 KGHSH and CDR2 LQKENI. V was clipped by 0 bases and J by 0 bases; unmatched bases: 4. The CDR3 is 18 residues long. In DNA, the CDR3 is TGTGCCAGCTCACCACCGTCAGGGACTAGCTCTGGGGCCAACGTCCTGACTTTC. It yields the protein CASSPPSGTSSGANVLTF.

The CDR3 coding sequence is TGCAGCGTTCTGGTCCCGGGACAGGGGAATGGCTACACCTTC. Residues: CSVLVPGQGNGYTF. The rearrangement uses TRBV29-1 and TRBJ1-2; TRBD1 aligns across 10 bases. Germline V gives CDR1 SQVTM, CDR2 ANQGSEA. CDR3 length: 14 residues. Trimming at V came to 5 bases and at J to 6 bases, leaving 9 bases not matched to a gene.

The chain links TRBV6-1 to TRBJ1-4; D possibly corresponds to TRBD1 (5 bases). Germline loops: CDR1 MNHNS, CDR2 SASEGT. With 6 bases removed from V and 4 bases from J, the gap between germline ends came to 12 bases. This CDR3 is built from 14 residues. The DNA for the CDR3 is TGTGCCAGCAGCCTAGTCGGGGGTAATGAAAAACTGTTTTTT. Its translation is CASSLVGGNEKLFF.

CDR3 DNA sequence: TGTGCCAGCAGTTTATACGGCAGGGGTTATGGCTACACCTTC. Protein sequence: CASSLYGRGYGYTF. This rearrangement joins TRBV27 to TRBJ1-2; weak D call: TRBD1 (6 bases). Trimming cost V 1 base and J 5 bases, with 11 bases left between them. The CDR3 totals 14 residues. Germline V gives CDR1 MNHEY, CDR2 SMNVEV (reference sequence).

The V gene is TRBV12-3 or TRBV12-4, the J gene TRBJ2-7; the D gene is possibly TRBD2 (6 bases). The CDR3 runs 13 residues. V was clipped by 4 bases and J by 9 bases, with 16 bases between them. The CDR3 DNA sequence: TGTGCCAGCAGTTCGGTTACGGGGGTCGCGCAGTACTTC. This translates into CASSSVTGVAQYF.

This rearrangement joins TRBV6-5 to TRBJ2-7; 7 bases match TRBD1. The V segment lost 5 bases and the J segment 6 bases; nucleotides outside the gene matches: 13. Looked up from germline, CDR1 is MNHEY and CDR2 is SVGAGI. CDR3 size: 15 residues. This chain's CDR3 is CASSPPGTDPSEQYF. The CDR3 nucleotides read TGTGCCAGCAGTCCCCCCGGGACAGACCCTTCCGAGCAGTACTTC.

The CDR3 region has the DNA TGCGCCAGCAGCTTGCTTGGGGGGACTAATGAAAAACTGTTTTTT. Its protein is CASSLLGGTNEKLFF. The J gene is TRBJ1-4, the V gene TRBV5-1; D might be TRBD1 (5 bases). Germline loops: CDR1 SGHRS, CDR2 YFSETQ. The CDR3 covers 15 residues. Trimming took 1 base from V and 2 from J, leaving 9 bases between them.

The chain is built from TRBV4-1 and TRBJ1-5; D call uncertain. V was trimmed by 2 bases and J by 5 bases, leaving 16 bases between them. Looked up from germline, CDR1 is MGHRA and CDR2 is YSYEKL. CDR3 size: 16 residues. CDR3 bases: TGCGCCAGCAGCCAAAAACAAGACGGAGAACATCAGCCCCAGCATTTT. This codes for CASSQKQDGEHQPQHF.